These T cell receptor beta chains were read from a single sample in a study of blood T cell repertoires in COVID-19. Repertoires were generated with immunoSEQ multiplex PCR, while TCRdb's copy carries only in-frame clones and drops some. The profile shows over 600,000 clones, about nine tenths of them singletons. The sample taken for sequencing was peripheral blood. The receptors come from a woman aged 18-29 years with acute or convalescent COVID-19. Each CDR3 is given without its conserved first and last residue. Some rows have no size entry. The others give once, few or many, or a class for an expanded clone.

CDR3	V	size	length
SVGQNYGYT	TRBV29-1	-	9
ASSFSGGETQY	TRBV19	-	11
ASSSKGQGWGYT	TRBV4-3	-	12
ASSLAKGVAGITGELF	TRBV7-9	-	16
ASSPGQGSEQY	TRBV18	-	11
ASRDSADQPQH	TRBV2	-	11
SASRQGNEQY	TRBV20-1	-	10
ASSPSGNYGYT	TRBV7-9	-	11
ASSSRTGPNSPLH	TRBV9	-	13
AWSGGRGWNEQF	TRBV30	-	12
ASRPTGGNQPQH	TRBV5-1	-	12
ASTPTGHGYT	TRBV12-3/TRBV12-4	-	10
ASRKGQANAIY	TRBV12-3/TRBV12-4	-	11
ASSLEGTEAF	TRBV18	-	10
ARGGVSQGSTDTQY	TRBV21-1	-	14
ASSFGPHYGYT	TRBV12-3/TRBV12-4	-	11
AIMTTLAGANVLT	TRBV10-3	-	13
ASSLPGEGYT	TRBV7-3	few	10
ASSSGTGWPEAF	TRBV7-9	-	12
ASSYSTGAYNSPLH	TRBV6-5	-	14
ASSLVRAQGYT	TRBV7-9	-	11
ATPDRGPEAAHGYT	TRBV10-1	-	14